This T cell receptor beta chain was recorded in a study of blood T cell repertoires in COVID-19. Study in general: The United States, Italy and Spain provided the acute and convalescent COVID-19 samples.

The method was immunoSEQ multiplex PCR; TCRdb's version includes in-frame clones alone and lacks a portion of them. The sample has 250,000 to 350,000 clones, about nine tenths seen once. Looked up from germline, CDR1 is MNHEY and CDR2 is SVGAGI. CDR3 length: 12 residues. Trimming cost V 6 bases and J 4 bases, with 9 bases left between them. Participant ages covered about 18 to 100 years across about two dozen US areas. Two negative PCRs, clearance, or symptom resolution were required of recovered Cohort 3 donors. This TCR was sampled from a woman aged 18 to 35 who had recovered from COVID-19. V gene TRBV6-5 combines with J gene TRBJ1-2; D ambiguous. Sequencing input: PBMCs or T cells enriched from blood (not recorded which). The CDR3 here is CASSQDFYGYTF. CDR3 in DNA: TGTGCCAGCAGCCAAGACTTCTATGGCTACACCTTC.